This TCR beta chain was recorded in a study of T-cell memory formation after mild COVID-19. Study-level findings and limits: Mainly in CM and EM were contracting CD4+ clones; CD8+ were in EMRA. Clones contracting day 15 to 85 were balanced CD4/CD8; later expanders leaned CD4+.

This clonotype appeared a few times. Its specificity is not known. TCRdb analysed the 5' RACE reads with MiXCR anew, one entry per CDR3 protein. The sample yields 85,000 to 130,000 distinct CDR3 sequences, 15% to 20% seen once. J lost 5 bases, V lost 6 bases, and 10 bases had no gene match. The CDR3 extends over 15 amino acids. Sequencing used PBMCs or a T cell subset sorted from them (not recorded which). The chain joins TRBV12-3 or TRBV12-4 to TRBJ2-5, with 9 bases that match TRBD2. The TCR sequence derives from an adult woman who had mild COVID-19 (a few samples of this study predate the infection). Cell type and time point are not known. DNA for the CDR3: TGTGCCAGCAGGGATAGCGGGGGAGGCTCTGAGACCCAGTACTTC. Its translation: CASRDSGGGSETQYF.